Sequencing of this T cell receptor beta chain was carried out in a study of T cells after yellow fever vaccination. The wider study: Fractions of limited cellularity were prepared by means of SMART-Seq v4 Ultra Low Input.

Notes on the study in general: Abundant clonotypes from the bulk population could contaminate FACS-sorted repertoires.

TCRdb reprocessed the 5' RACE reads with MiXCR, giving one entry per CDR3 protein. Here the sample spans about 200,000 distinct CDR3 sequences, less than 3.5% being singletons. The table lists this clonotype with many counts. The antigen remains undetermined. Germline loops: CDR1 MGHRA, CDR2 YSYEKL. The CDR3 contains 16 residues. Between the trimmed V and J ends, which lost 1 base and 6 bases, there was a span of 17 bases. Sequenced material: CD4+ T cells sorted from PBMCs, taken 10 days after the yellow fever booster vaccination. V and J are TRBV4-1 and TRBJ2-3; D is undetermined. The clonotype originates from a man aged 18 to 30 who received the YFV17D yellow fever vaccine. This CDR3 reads CASSQANLGWSDTQYF. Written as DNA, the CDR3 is TGCGCCAGCAGCCAAGCAAATCTAGGGTGGTCTGATACGCAGTATTTT.